This T cell receptor beta chain was identified during a study of shared clonotypes between healthy human individuals. The germline gives CDR1 SGHRS, CDR2 YFSETQ. J lost 3 bases, V lost 4 bases, and 13 bases had no gene match. The CDR3 loop spans 17 amino acids. This clone has just one count. DNA from unsorted PBMC was sequenced on ten immunoSEQ deep assay plates. Sequencing was performed with immunoSEQ multiplex PCR; in TCRdb, only in-frame clones are kept and a portion is missing. Of 450,000 to 500,000 clones listed, approximately 78% are singletons. The V call is TRBV5-1, the J call TRBJ2-7, with 10 bases fitting TRBD2. Sequenced: PBMCs. This receptor was obtained from a woman aged 40 to 55 in good health. Some clones in this sample may be carry-over from other donors' samples. CDR3: CASSRILAGEAFYEQYF. Written as DNA, the CDR3 is TGCGCCAGCAGCAGGATTCTAGCGGGAGAAGCCTTCTACGAGCAGTACTTC.